The 22 T cell receptor beta chains given below trace back to one sample, sequenced in a study of cytomegalovirus exposure and HLA in healthy donors. The primer mix had 60 Vbeta and 13 Jbeta primers. Clones were read by immunoSEQ multiplex PCR, and TCRdb kept only the in-frame ones, dropping some. The data hold 90,000 or so clones, with about two thirds observed a single time. Input material: PBMCs. These receptors came from a man aged 50-59 years in good health and CMV-seronegative.

V usage is TRBV4-1 and J usage is TRBJ2-5, with 7 bases identical to TRBD1. The CDR3 extends over 17 amino acids. Germline CDR1 and CDR2: MGHRA and YSYEKL. After removal of 0 bases from V and 2 bases from J, the junction contained 9 bases not matched to a gene. CDR3 loop: CASSQDLPGGIQETQYF. CDR3 coding DNA: TGCGCCAGCAGCCAAGATCTGCCAGGGGGTATTCAAGAGACCCAGTACTTC.

The chain couples TRBV6-4 to TRBJ1-1; D is unresolved. This CDR3 has 15 residues. The germline CDR1 and CDR2 sequences are MRHNA and SNTAGT. Trimming took 2 bases from V and 6 from J, leaving 16 bases between them. The CDR3 is CASSDLDGRAAEAFF. The CDR3 DNA reads as TGTGCCAGCAGTGACCTTGACGGGAGGGCCGCTGAAGCTTTCTTT.

The CDR3 DNA reads TGTGCCATCAGTGAAGGAGCTCCTGGCTCCTACGAGCAGTACGTC. This codes for CAISEGAPGSYEQYV. This sequence joins TRBV10-3 and TRBJ2-7; D uncertain. V lost 3 bases and J lost 0, with 12 bases in between. Per the germline V gene, CDR1 is ENHRY and CDR2 is SYGVKD. This CDR3 is built from 15 residues.

This chain links TRBV6-1 with TRBJ2-5; TRBD2 aligns across 11 bases. The ends lost 5 bases at V and 1 base at J; junction bases unmatched: 6. Germline V gives CDR1 MNHNS, CDR2 SASEGT. This CDR3 region has 16 residues. Written as DNA, the CDR3 is TGTGCCAGCAGTAAAGGGACTAGCGGACTCCAAGAGACCCAGTACTTC. Its protein product is CASSKGTSGLQETQYF.

The gene calls are TRBV9 and TRBJ1-3; maybe TRBD1 (5 bases). V lost 4 bases and J 1 base, leaving 9 bases between the germline ends. Germline V gives CDR1 SGDLS, CDR2 YYNGEE. The CDR3 is 14 amino acids. The CDR3 spells CASSSTVSGNTIYF. In nucleotides, the CDR3 is TGTGCCAGCAGCTCGACAGTTTCTGGAAACACCATATATTTT.

The chain employs TRBV27 and TRBJ2-1; 9 bases agree with TRBD1. Germline trimming cut 6 bases from V and 4 bases from J; bases unmatched to any gene: 7. Germline-derived CDR1 and CDR2 are MNHEY and SMNVEV (reference sequence). The CDR3 has 15 amino acids. CDR3 nucleotides: TGTGCCAGCAGCTTCCGGGACAGGGATTACAATGAGCAGTTCTTC. Translating it yields CASSFRDRDYNEQFF.

The chain carries TRBV30 and TRBJ1-2; TRBD1 agrees at 7 bases. V gave up 3 bases and J gave up 2 bases; unmatched junction bases: 6. CDR1 and CDR2 (germline): GTSNPN, SVGIG (reference sequence). This CDR3 region has 14 residues. Written as DNA, the CDR3 is TGTGCCTGGAGCGTACAGGGGCCGAACTATGGCTACACCTTC. It is translated as CAWSVQGPNYGYTF.

The gene calls are TRBV21-1 and TRBJ1-1. TRBV21-1 is designated a pseudogene. The CDR3 covers 13 residues. The CDR3 here is CASSKGTGTEAFF. CDR3 DNA: TGTGCCAGCAGCAAAGGAACGGGCACTGAAGCTTTCTTT.

This clone has only one observation. The chain uses TRBV2 and TRBJ2-1, with a tentative D call TRBD2 (5 bases). V was clipped by 4 bases and J by 6 bases, with 16 bases between them. Germline lookup yields CDR1 SNHLY and CDR2 FYNNEI. This CDR3 has 15 amino acids. CDR3 sequence reads: CASSGEGRPGNEQFF. CDR3 bases: TGTGCCAGCAGTGGAGAGGGCCGACCCGGCAATGAGCAGTTCTTC.

Regarding this clone: Other DNA sequences in this sample translate to the same CDR3. The chain has TRBV4-1 and TRBJ2-5; the match to TRBD1 covers 9 bases. The CDR3 is 15 residues long. V lost 3 bases, J lost 0 bases, and 2 bases stayed unmatched. The germline V gene has CDR1 MGHRA and CDR2 YSYEKL. The CDR3 DNA reads TGCGCCAGCAGCCATCGGACAGGGGACCAAGAGACCCAGTACTTC. It codes for CASSHRTGDQETQYF.

V gene TRBV5-1 combines with J gene TRBJ2-5; TRBD1 is a possible D gene (5 bases). Trimming removed 0 bases at V and 5 bases at J, with 11 bases between. The CDR3 contains 14 residues. Germline-derived CDR1 and CDR2 are SGHRS and YFSETQ. The chain's CDR3 is CASSLGGSTETQYF. As DNA, the CDR3 is TGCGCCAGCAGCTTGGGGGGCTCGACGGAGACCCAGTACTTC.

V usage is TRBV5-1 and J usage is TRBJ2-7, with 7 nucleotides matching TRBD1. Trimming cost V 2 bases and J 4 bases; bases outside gene matches: 6. Germline V gene sequence: CDR1 SGHRS, CDR2 YFSETQ. CDR3 length: 14 residues. CDR3 in DNA: TGCGCCAGCAGCTTAAAGGGGGCCGGATACGAGCAGTACGTC. This translates into CASSLKGAGYEQYV.

This chain joins TRBV28 and TRBJ1-4; TRBD1 agrees at 7 bases. Germline-derived CDR1 and CDR2 are MDHEN and SYDVKM. This CDR3 contains 14 residues. J gave up 5 bases and V 5 bases, and 5 bases lay outside the gene matches. The CDR3 protein is CASSTGTENEKLFF. CDR3 nucleotides: TGTGCCAGCAGTACCGGGACAGAAAATGAAAAACTGTTTTTT. Filled out from reference TRBV28 and TRBJ1-4, the complete variable domain reads DVKVTQSSRYLVKRTGEKVFLECVQDMDHENMFWYRQDPGLGLRLIYFSYDVKMKEKGDIPEGYSVSREKKERFSLILESASTNQTSMYLCASSTGTENEKLFFGSGTQLSVL.

This sequence joins TRBV5-1 and TRBJ2-1; the match to TRBD1 covers 7 bases. Trimming at V came to 0 bases and at J to 4 bases, leaving 7 bases not matched to a gene. The CDR3 length is 16 residues. From germline, CDR1 is SGHRS and CDR2 YFSETQ. The CDR3 coding sequence is TGCGCCAGCAGCTTGGCCGGGACAGCCCTTTACAATGAGCAGTTCTTC. Protein product: CASSLAGTALYNEQFF.

The chain uses TRBV5-1 and TRBJ2-3, with 7 positions matching TRBD2. Trimming took 2 bases from V and 1 from J; bases not matched to a gene: 7. CDR3 length equals 16 residues. The germline V gene has CDR1 SGHRS and CDR2 YFSETQ. This CDR3 is CASSFIRGDRTDTQYF. In DNA form, the CDR3 reads TGCGCCAGCAGCTTCATACGGGGGGATCGCACAGATACGCAGTATTTT.

The genes are TRBV2 and TRBJ1-5; D is possibly TRBD1 (6 bases). The CDR3 has 14 amino acids. Germline values: CDR1 SNHLY, CDR2 FYNNEI. V was clipped by 2 bases and J by 6 bases, with 11 bases between them. The CDR3 spells CASSESTGLQPQHF. CDR3 DNA sequence: TGTGCCAGCAGTGAATCAACAGGGCTTCAGCCCCAGCATTTT. The entire variable domain, with the rest obtained from reference TRBV2 and TRBJ1-5, is as follows: EPEVTQTPSHQVTQMGQEVILRCVPISNHLYFYWYRQILGQKVEFLVSFYNNEISEKSEIFDDQFSVERPDGSNFTLKIRSTKLEDSAMYFCASSESTGLQPQHFGDGTRLSIL.

The chain combines TRBV4-3 with TRBJ2-3, with TRBD2 identical over 11 bases. J gave up 6 bases and V 2 bases, and 4 bases lay outside the gene matches. The CDR3 has 15 residues. Germline V gives CDR1 LGHNA, CDR2 YSLEER. CDR3 residues: CASSQIGTSGDTQYF. The CDR3 DNA sequence: TGCGCCAGCAGCCAAATCGGGACTAGCGGTGATACGCAGTATTTT.

This clone was found a few times. The DNA of the CDR3 is TGTGCCAGCAGTTCCCCGGGACAGGGATCGGGAGAAGCTTTCTTT. The encoded protein is CASSSPGQGSGEAFF. The V and J genes are TRBV28 and TRBJ1-1; 9 positions agree with TRBD1. V trimming: 4 bases; J trimming: 8 bases; junction bases outside the gene matches: 11. This CDR3 is built from 15 residues. Germline V gene sequence: CDR1 MDHEN, CDR2 SYDVKM. The whole variable domain, filled in from reference TRBV28 and TRBJ1-1, reads DVKVTQSSRYLVKRTGEKVFLECVQDMDHENMFWYRQDPGLGLRLIYFSYDVKMKEKGDIPEGYSVSREKKERFSLILESASTNQTSMYLCASSSPGQGSGEAFFGQGTRLTVV.

The chain has TRBV21-1 and TRBJ1-5; TRBD1 is the table's D call, not checked against the DNA. TRBV21-1 is classified as a pseudogene. The length of the CDR3 is 17 residues. The CDR3 region has the DNA TGTGCCAGCAGCACCACAGCAAGTTGGATTAGCAATCAGCCCCAGCATTTT. It specifies CASSTTASWISNQPQHF.

V is TRBV7-3 and J is TRBJ2-6; unclear D gene. CDR1 is SGHTA, CDR2 FQGTGA, per germline. V gave up 5 bases and J gave up 3 bases, with 14 bases separating them. The CDR3 has 16 amino acids. The CDR3 nucleotides are TGTGCCAGCAGCCCCTTCGGGTCATATGGGGCCAACGTCCTGACTTTC. Translated, it gives CASSPFGSYGANVLTF. Full variable domain (remainder filled in from reference TRBV7-3 and TRBJ2-6): GAGVSQTPSNKVTEKGKYVELRCDPISGHTALYWYRQSLGQGPEFLIYFQGTGAADDSGLPNDRFFAVRPEGSVSTLKIQRTERGDSAVYLCASSPFGSYGANVLTFGAGSRLTVL.

The chain carries TRBV9 and TRBJ1-6; a possible D gene is TRBD1 (5 bases). V was pared by 0 bases and J by 7 bases, with 11 bases between. This CDR3 has 15 amino acids. Germline loops: CDR1 SGDLS, CDR2 YYNGEE. CDR3: CASSVGEGRNSPLHF. CDR3 DNA: TGTGCCAGCAGCGTAGGGGAGGGGAGGAATTCACCCCTCCACTTT.

The rearrangement links TRBV10-3 to TRBJ1-3; no reliable D call. The CDR3 consists of 13 residues. The V gene lost 8 bases and the J gene lost 0 bases, with 8 bases spanning the gap. Germline V gene data show CDR1 as ENHRY and CDR2 as SYGVKD. Written as DNA, the CDR3 is TGTGCCATCGGAGGAGTCTCTGGAAACACCATATATTTT. Translating gives CAIGGVSGNTIYF.